The 24 T cell receptor beta chains in this list originate from one sample, sequenced in a study of Graves' ophthalmopathy and Graves' hyperthyroidism. RNA transcripts yielded amplified TCR beta CDR3 regions. HTBI-primed first-round RT-PCR preceded second-round multiplex PCR. TCRdb passed the multiplex PCR reads through MiXCR, listing each CDR3 protein once. The repertoire holds over a million distinct CDR3 sequences, with about two fifths as singletons. Source material: peripheral blood or thyroid tissue (not recorded which). The receptors originated from an adult man with Graves' hyperthyroidism.

This clonotype has a count of ten or more. This chain links TRBV7-9 with TRBJ1-5, with a possible D match to TRBD1 (5 bases). Per germline, CDR1 SEHNR and CDR2 FQNEAQ (reference sequence). The V end was cut by 4 bases, the J end by 1 base, with 17 bases between. The CDR3 length is 17 residues. The DNA for the CDR3 is TGTGCCAGCAGCTCAAATCAGGCGGGGCTAAGCAATCAGCCCCAGCATTTT. Translated: CASSSNQAGLSNQPQHF.

V is TRBV7-2 and J is TRBJ2-5; 8 positions match TRBD1. V lost 5 bases to trimming and J lost 4 bases; unmatched junction nucleotides: 12. This CDR3 contains 16 residues. Germline loops: CDR1 SGHTA, CDR2 FQGNSA. CDR3: CASSGRDRTAGETQYF. CDR3 in DNA: TGTGCCAGCAGCGGGCGGGACAGGACTGCGGGAGAGACCCAGTACTTC. Filled out from reference TRBV7-2 and TRBJ2-5, the complete variable domain reads GAGVSQSPSNKVTEKGKDVELRCDPISGHTALYWYRQSLGQGLEFLIYFQGNSAPDKSGLPSDRFSAERTGGSVSTLTIQRTQQEDSAVYLCASSGRDRTAGETQYFGPGTRLLVL.

This clonotype was counted ten times or more. The chain has TRBV7-7 and TRBJ2-5, with 7 positions matching TRBD2. The germline V gene has CDR1 SSHAT and CDR2 FNYEAQ (reference sequence). With V trimmed by 1 base and J by 2 bases, 4 bases remained unmatched. The CDR3 runs 15 residues. The CDR3 sequence: CASSLDRAGQETQYF. CDR3 in DNA: TGTGCCAGCAGCTTAGATAGAGCGGGACAAGAGACCCAGTACTTC.

The chain joins TRBV29-1 to TRBJ1-2; 8 nucleotides align to TRBD1. The germline CDR1 and CDR2 sequences are SQVTM and ANQGSEA. J was trimmed by 2 bases and V by 2 bases; bases with no gene match: 7. The CDR3 totals 15 residues. Here the CDR3 reads CSVETGQDLNYGYTF. CDR3 nucleotide sequence: TGCAGCGTTGAAACGGGACAGGACTTAAACTATGGCTACACCTTC.

The chain uses TRBV20-1 and TRBJ2-5; 12 bases map to TRBD2. This CDR3 comprises 16 residues. CDR1 is DFQATT, CDR2 SNEGSKA, per germline (reference sequence). Trimming took 0 bases from V and 9 from J; bases not matched to a gene: 11. The DNA for the CDR3 is TGCAGTGCTAGAGATGCTAGCGGGGGGGCCATGGAGGCCCAGTACTTC. The encoded protein is CSARDASGGAMEAQYF.

This clonotype was found many times. The J gene is TRBJ2-5, the V gene TRBV19; 9 bases are a match to TRBD1. The ends lost 6 bases at V and 5 bases at J; junction bases unmatched: 4. Germline V gene sequence: CDR1 LNHDA, CDR2 SQIVND (reference sequence). The CDR3 sequence is 13 residues long. CDR3 nucleotide sequence: TGTGCCAGTAGGGACAGGGGAGTTGAGACCCAGTACTTC. Protein: CASRDRGVETQYF.

The sample holds many counts of this clonotype. The V gene is TRBV20-1, the J gene TRBJ1-6; TRBD1 might be the D (5 bases). CDR1 DFQATT and CDR2 SNEGSKA come from the germline V gene (reference sequence). The germline V and J ends were trimmed by 1 base and 9 bases, with 13 bases remaining between them. CDR3 length equals 14 residues. The CDR3 nucleotides read TGCAGTGCTAGAGTTGGGGCAGGGTTTTCACCCCTCCACTTT. It encodes CSARVGAGFSPLHF.

This clonotype was counted many times. The chain is built from TRBV4-2 and TRBJ1-2; D remains ambiguous. The CDR3 consists of 16 residues. CDR1 is LGHNA and CDR2 is YNFKEQ in the germline V gene. V shed 1 base and J shed 8 bases, with 20 bases lying between them. The CDR3 protein is CASSQALRERTDGYTF. In DNA, the CDR3 is TGTGCCAGCAGCCAAGCCCTTAGGGAAAGGACGGACGGCTACACCTTC.

There are a few counts of this clonotype. The chain uses TRBV27 and TRBJ1-1, with D hard to call. This CDR3 is 16 amino acids long. Germline assignment: CDR1 MNHEY and CDR2 SMNVEV (reference sequence). V dropped 3 bases and J dropped 4 bases, with 18 bases sitting between them. CDR3 amino acids: CASSLIPPRRGTEAFF. The CDR3 DNA sequence: TGTGCCAGCAGTTTGATCCCTCCTCGCCGGGGCACTGAAGCTTTCTTT.

The CDR3 sequence: CASSGRAYDTGELFF. The CDR3, as DNA: TGTGCCAGCAGCGGGAGGGCCTACGACACCGGGGAGCTGTTTTTT. The chain combines TRBV25-1 with TRBJ2-2, with 8 bases aligning to TRBD2. This CDR3 is 15 amino acids long. Germline CDR1 MGHDK, CDR2 SYGVNS. Trimming at V came to 6 bases and at J to 3 bases, leaving 6 bases not matched to a gene. The full variable domain, completed using reference TRBV25-1 and TRBJ2-2, is EADIYQTPRYLVIGTGKKITLECSQTMGHDKMYWYQQDPGMELHLIHYSYGVNSTEKGDLSSESTVSRIRTEHFPLTLESARPSHTSQYLCASSGRAYDTGELFFGEGSRLTVL.

The chain combines TRBV27 with TRBJ2-7; D is perhaps TRBD1 (6 bases). V lost 5 bases and J lost 6, with 14 bases in between. The CDR3 runs to 13 residues. CDR1 is MNHEY, CDR2 SMNVEV, per germline (reference sequence). CDR3 DNA: TGTGCCAGCAGTGCAACAGGGTTAAGCGAGCAGTACTTC. Amino acids: CASSATGLSEQYF.

Here the CDR3 reads CASSQEVGSRTGELFF. The CDR3, as DNA: TGTGCCAGCAGCCAAGAGGTCGGGAGCCGTACCGGGGAGCTGTTTTTT. This chain uses TRBV3-1 with TRBJ2-2; D is perhaps TRBD2 (6 bases). Germline CDR1 LGHDT, CDR2 YNNKEL (reference sequence). This CDR3 is built from 16 residues. V lost 0 bases to trimming and J lost 5 bases, with 13 bases between them.

The chain joins TRBV2 to TRBJ1-1; 7 bases line up with TRBD1. Germline CDR1 is SNHLY and CDR2 is FYNNEI. The CDR3 is 12 residues long. This CDR3 is CAPWRQGTEAFF. In DNA form, the CDR3 reads TGTGCTCCTTGGCGACAGGGCACTGAAGCTTTCTTT.

DNA of the CDR3: TGTGCCAGCAGCTTAGAAGAAACCGGGACAGCTTCCTACGAGCAGTACTTC. Its protein is CASSLEETGTASYEQYF. This sequence joins TRBV11-2 and TRBJ2-7, with 7 bases aligning to TRBD1. Germline CDR1 is SGHAT and CDR2 is FQNNGV. This CDR3 comprises 17 residues. The trim removed 0 bases at V and 1 base at J, leaving 9 bases unmatched. Drawing the rest from reference TRBV11-2 and TRBJ2-7, the complete variable domain is EAGVAQSPRYKIIEKRQSVAFWCNPISGHATLYWYQQILGQGPKLLIQFQNNGVVDDSQLPKDRFSAERLKGVDSTLKIQPAKLEDSAVYLCASSLEETGTASYEQYFGPGTRLTVT.

This chain uses TRBV29-1 with TRBJ2-5; possibly TRBD1 for D (6 bases). Per the germline V gene, CDR1 is SQVTM and CDR2 is ANQGSEA. The CDR3 is 12 residues long. Trimming stripped 6 bases from V and 4 bases from J, with 12 bases between. The CDR3 nucleotides are TGCAGCGTACAGGGATGGGGAGAGACCCAGTACTTC. Its protein product is CSVQGWGETQYF.

On this clonotype itself: Just one base apart from a much larger clone, this may be a read error. J is TRBJ1-6 and V is TRBV5-5; D is perhaps TRBD1 (6 bases). The CDR3 is 16 amino acids. CDR1 and CDR2 (germline): SGHKS, YYEKEE (reference sequence). The CDR3: CASSPRHGTLNSPPHF. The DNA for the CDR3 is TGTGCCAGCAGCCCTAGACATGGGACACTGAATTCACCCCCCCACTTT.

This clonotype was seen many times. The chain recombines TRBV29-1 with TRBJ2-7; no firm D call. V was shortened by 4 bases and J by 2 bases, with 12 bases between the two germline ends. This CDR3 region has 13 residues. The germline CDR1 and CDR2 sequences are SQVTM and ANQGSEA. The chain's CDR3 is CSVADGGTYEQYF. The CDR3 region has the DNA TGCAGCGTTGCAGACGGCGGCACCTACGAGCAGTACTTC.

The rearrangement links TRBV9 to TRBJ1-6; maybe TRBD1 (6 bases). CDR1 and CDR2 from the germline V gene are SGDLS and YYNGEE. The CDR3 covers 15 residues. Trimming cost V 4 bases and J 7 bases, with 15 bases left between them. The CDR3: CASSLGPGGNSPLHF. In DNA, the CDR3 is TGTGCCAGCAGCCTAGGACCCGGGGGCAATTCACCCCTCCACTTT.

This chain uses TRBV30 with TRBJ2-7, with unresolved D. This CDR3 comprises 14 residues. Trimming removed 0 bases from V and 0 bases from J, with 9 bases in between. CDR1 and CDR2 from the germline V gene are GTSNPN and SVGIG (reference sequence). CDR3 residues: CAWSVTVSSYEQYF. The CDR3 nucleotides read TGTGCCTGGAGTGTTACCGTTAGCTCCTACGAGCAGTACTTC.

This clonotype was observed a few times. The genes are TRBV11-2 and TRBJ2-5; perhaps TRBD1 as D (6 bases). Germline lookup yields CDR1 SGHAT and CDR2 FQNNGV. Between the trimmed V and J ends, which lost 5 bases and 1 base, there was a span of 14 bases. CDR3 length: 15 residues. DNA for the CDR3: TGTGCCAGCAGCAGCCTACAGGGTCGCCAAGAGACCCAGTACTTC. Amino acid sequence: CASSSLQGRQETQYF.

This clonotype was seen more than once but under ten times. This chain links TRBV12-3 or TRBV12-4 with TRBJ2-7; D possibly corresponds to TRBD2 (6 bases). V was shortened by 3 bases and J by 12 bases, with 21 bases between the two germline ends. The CDR3 consists of 14 residues. The CDR3 is CASSLWGVLPPLYF. CDR3 DNA sequence: TGTGCCAGCAGTTTGTGGGGGGTGCTACCCCCTCTGTACTTC.

This clonotype occurred a few times. This chain connects TRBV7-8 to TRBJ2-5; 14 bases agree with TRBD2. There are 20 residues in the CDR3. V was clipped by 4 bases and J by 2 bases; unmatched bases: 15. Germline-derived CDR1 and CDR2 are SGHVS and FQNEAQ. The CDR3: CASSSSFRTSGRSHQETQYF. As DNA, the CDR3 is TGTGCCAGCAGCTCTAGTTTCCGGACTAGCGGGAGGTCCCATCAAGAGACCCAGTACTTC.

This sequence joins TRBV7-8 and TRBJ1-3, with 7 nucleotides matching TRBD1. V shed 2 bases and J 9 bases; nucleotides not matched to a gene: 7. This CDR3 is built from 14 residues. Germline values: CDR1 SGHVS, CDR2 FQNEAQ. The DNA for the CDR3 is TGTGCCAGCAGCTTATTAGGGACAGCTAGCACCATATATTTT. Its protein product is CASSLLGTASTIYF.

This clonotype appeared many times. V is TRBV6-5 and J is TRBJ1-2; D call uncertain. V lost 2 bases and J 7 bases, leaving 14 bases between the germline ends. Germline V lookup: CDR1 MNHEY, CDR2 SVGAGI. This CDR3 is 14 amino acids long. This CDR3 reads CASSYGGLSGGYTF. Written as DNA, the CDR3 is TGTGCCAGCAGTTACGGAGGGTTGAGTGGTGGCTACACCTTC.